This entry features one T cell receptor beta chain sequence. These data are taken from a study of control samples from healthy donors and cancer patients. This CDR3 is 14 amino acids long. CDR1 and CDR2 from the germline V gene are MNHNS and SASEGT. V lost 2 bases and J lost 5, with 10 bases in between. The data were produced by immunoSEQ multiplex PCR, yet TCRdb's version contains in-frame clones alone and is incomplete. The sample records fewer than 95,000 clones, 86% being singletons. The origin of this receptor is a man aged 30 to 39 in good health. The rearrangement joins TRBV6-1 to TRBJ1-5; tentatively, D is TRBD1 (6 bases). The specimen was blood. CDR3 nucleotides: TGTGCCAGCAGTGAATCAGGGGCAGATCAGCCCCAGCATTTT. Amino acids: CASSESGADQPQHF.